This TCR beta chain was observed in a study of molecular identifiers for immune sequencing clone quantification. Study-wide results and limits: Spiked Jurkat TCR RNA equivalent to one cell was reportedly detectable in around 980,000 naive cells. Whereas clones above 20 RNA copies held under 1% of naive-cell molecules, they held over 97% of effector molecules.

The use of previously described methods and listed TCR primers produced the bulk TCR libraries. TCRdb itself ran the PCR reads through MiXCR, one entry per CDR3 protein. The sample contains more than 250,000 distinct CDR3 sequences, 20% to 25% of which appear only once. This CDR3 has 16 amino acids. As regards this clonotype: Its antigen remains unknown. The junction differs from germline at one of its ends, possibly a read error.

This receptor was obtained from a human donor in good health. Some libraries in this study had Jurkat cell RNA spiked in. The genes are TRBV5-3 and TRBJ1-3; TRBD1 is a possible D gene (5 bases). TRBV5-3 is recorded as an ORF, its role being uncertain. Sequenced input: naive CD8+ T cells from blood, with Jurkat cell RNA spiked in. Subset here: FACS-sorted CD8+CD4-CCR7+CD45RA+ naive T cells. CDR3 coding DNA: TGTGCCAGCAGCTTGGATCGGGGGGGCTCTGGAAACACCATATATTTT. This encodes CASSLDRGGSGNTIYF.